One and the same sample provided the 21 T cell receptor beta chains below, sequenced in a study of regulatory T cells in long-lasting Graves disease. Time point defined: newly diagnosed GD, antithyroid drugs for less than 3 months. PBMC RNA served as the TCR library source. Investigators prepared the TCR beta libraries by applying iRepertoire HTBI primers and Arm-PCR of CDR3 regions. From the multiplex PCR reads, TCRdb called clonotypes with MiXCR, one entry per CDR3 protein. The table records roughly 560,000 distinct CDR3 sequences, around 15% of them present only once. The same sample was also studied in work on T cells in Graves' hyperthyroidism and ophthalmopathy.

Here the sequenced sample was peripheral blood mononuclear cells (PBMCs), taken at new diagnosis, from a patient treated with antithyroid drugs. These receptors came from a woman aged 35-65 years with Graves disease.

The genes are TRBV4-1 and TRBJ2-2; D unresolved. Trimming removed 0 bases at V and 7 bases at J, with 9 bases between. The CDR3 is 14 residues long. In germline, CDR1 is MGHRA, CDR2 YSYEKL. CDR3 in DNA: TGCGCCAGCAGCCAAGATCCCGGGCGCGGGGAGCTGTTTTTT. This codes for CASSQDPGRGELFF.

The sample holds many counts of this clonotype. This chain joins TRBV30 and TRBJ1-2, with a possible D match to TRBD1 (6 bases). This CDR3 spans 14 amino acids. Trimming took 1 base from V and 6 from J, leaving 15 bases between them. Germline assignment: CDR1 GTSNPN and CDR2 SVGIG (reference sequence). CDR3 nucleotide sequence: TGTGCCTGGAGTGGTGGCAGGGGCTTGGATGGCTACACCTTC. As protein: CAWSGGRGLDGYTF.

A remark on this clonotype: This could be a read error, since a much larger clone is one nucleotide away. This chain joins TRBV3-1 and TRBJ2-1; 9 nucleotides agree with TRBD2. The V and J ends lost 0 bases and 4 bases, in that order; junction bases with no gene match: 7. The germline gives CDR1 LGHDT, CDR2 YNNKEL (reference sequence). The CDR3 totals 17 residues. This chain's CDR3 is CASSQEMRGGLYNEQFF. The CDR3 DNA is TGTGCCAGCAGCCAAGAGATGCGGGGGGGCCTATACAATGAGCAGTTCTTC.

This clonotype was found a few times. The J gene is TRBJ1-5, the V gene TRBV5-5; 9 nucleotides match TRBD1. Trimming at V came to 4 bases and at J to 7 bases, leaving 9 bases not matched to a gene. The CDR3 sequence is 15 residues long. CDR1 and CDR2 (germline): SGHKS, YYEKEE (reference sequence). The CDR3 reads CASSPGQGIIQPQHF. The DNA for the CDR3 is TGTGCCAGCAGCCCGGGACAGGGTATCATCCAGCCCCAGCATTTT.

The V gene is TRBV5-1, the J gene TRBJ2-3, with D perhaps TRBD2 (5 bases). The CDR3 contains 14 residues. The V end lost 0 bases, the J end lost 4 bases, and 9 bases lay between the germline ends. The germline CDR1 and CDR2 sequences are SGHRS and YFSETQ. Here the CDR3 reads CASSLDAGPDTQYF. CDR3 bases: TGCGCCAGCAGCTTGGATGCGGGCCCAGATACGCAGTATTTT.

The rearrangement uses TRBV4-1 and TRBJ1-1; 7 bases are shared with TRBD1. CDR3 length: 14 amino acids. The junction had 9 bases not matched to a gene; V was cut back by 0 bases and J by 11 bases. In germline, CDR1 is MGHRA, CDR2 YSYEKL. The CDR3 region is CASSQDARGLHAFF. CDR3 DNA: TGCGCCAGCAGCCAAGATGCCAGGGGGTTGCATGCTTTCTTT.

To note about this clonotype: Lacking the conserved final phenylalanine or tryptophan, this CDR3 likely reflects a read error. This chain uses TRBV4-2 with TRBJ2-1; D is uncertain. CDR1 is LGHNA, CDR2 YNFKEQ, per germline. Trimming stripped 1 base from V and 6 bases from J, with 7 bases between. The CDR3 runs 13 residues. The CDR3, as DNA: TGTGCCAGCAGCCAAGGAAAGCCCAATGAGCAGTTCCTC. It specifies CASSQGKPNEQFL.

This clonotype was counted ten times or more. The CDR3 DNA reads as TGTGCCACCAGCAGAGGGACGTCCTACGAGCAGTACTTC. Its translation is CATSRGTSYEQYF. The chain combines TRBV15 with TRBJ2-7; D is unresolved. The germline V and J ends were trimmed by 1 base and 1 base, with 5 bases remaining between them. Germline lookup yields CDR1 LNHNV and CDR2 YYDKDF (reference sequence). CDR3 length equals 13 residues.

This clonotype came up once. The chain combines TRBV6-9 with TRBJ1-1; D uncertain. The germline CDR1 and CDR2 sequences are MNHGY and SVAAGI. V lost 8 bases to trimming and J lost 4 bases, with 8 bases between them. There are 11 residues in the CDR3. In DNA, the CDR3 is TGTGCCAGCGTCGTGGTCACTGAAGCTTTCTTT. This encodes CASVVVTEAFF.

This clonotype was recorded at least ten times. CDR3 DNA sequence: TGTGCCAGCAGCTTAGAAGGAGGGGGAGGGGAGACCCAGTACTTC. It encodes CASSLEGGGGETQYF. This rearrangement joins TRBV7-9 to TRBJ2-5; a possible D gene is TRBD2 (7 bases). Germline CDR1 is SEHNR and CDR2 is FQNEAQ (reference sequence). The CDR3 spans 15 residues. Trimming removed 1 base at V and 5 bases at J, with 14 bases between.

In this sample, this clonotype turned up many times. The chain carries TRBV10-3 and TRBJ1-1; 7 positions agree with TRBD1. The CDR3 is made up of 14 amino acids. V lost 11 bases, J lost 1 base, and 10 bases stayed unmatched. CDR1 is ENHRY and CDR2 is SYGVKD in the germline V gene. In nucleotides, the CDR3 is TGTGCCTCCCAACGGGACAGCGAGAACACTGAAGCTTTCTTT. Translated, it gives CASQRDSENTEAFF.

The J gene is TRBJ1-6, the V gene TRBV10-1, with 7 bases matching TRBD1. The germline V gene encodes CDR1 WNHNN and CDR2 SYGVQD (reference sequence). Losses at the gene ends were 0 bases for V and 10 bases for J; bases not matched to a gene: 6. This CDR3 has 15 amino acids. DNA of the CDR3: TGCGCCAGCAGTGAGTCTCCTACAGGGGAATCACCCCTCCACTTT. Translating it yields CASSESPTGESPLHF.

This clonotype was seen at least ten times. The rearrangement uses TRBV10-1 and TRBJ2-1, with 9 bases lining up with TRBD2. The CDR3 loop spans 13 amino acids. Germline lookup yields CDR1 WNHNN and CDR2 SYGVQD (reference sequence). The ends lost 4 bases at V and 9 bases at J; junction bases unmatched: 4. This chain's CDR3 is CASSGGGASEQFF. The CDR3 DNA reads as TGCGCCAGCAGTGGCGGGGGGGCAAGTGAGCAGTTCTTC.

This clonotype was recorded once. The gene calls are TRBV7-2 and TRBJ2-1, with D perhaps assigned TRBD1 or TRBD2 (6 bases each). Germline CDR1 reads SGHTA; CDR2 reads FQGNSA. The V end lost 6 bases, the J end lost 13 bases, and 13 bases lay between the germline ends. The CDR3 sequence is 11 residues long. CDR3 nucleotides: TGTGCCAGCAGGGCCGGGGGCATTCAGTTCTTC. As protein: CASRAGGIQFF.

Concerning this clonotype itself: An end of the junction does not agree with germline; a read error may underlie this. The J gene is TRBJ1-2, the V gene TRBV24-1, with TRBD1 matching 7 bases. The CDR3 loop spans 13 amino acids. Germline CDR1 reads KGHDR; CDR2 reads SFDVKD. Written as DNA, the CDR3 is TGTGCCACCAGTGACTCCTCGGACAGGACTCCACTATTC. It translates to CATSDSSDRTPLF.

This clonotype was detected ten times or more. This sequence joins TRBV7-2 and TRBJ2-1; 12 bases match TRBD2. CDR1 is SGHTA, CDR2 FQGNSA, per germline. V dropped 1 base and J dropped 12; count of bases not matched to a gene: 10. This CDR3 comprises 16 residues. This CDR3 is CASSLGRLAGVSVQFF. The CDR3 DNA follows: TGTGCCAGCAGCTTAGGCAGACTAGCGGGGGTTAGTGTGCAGTTCTTC.

This clonotype has at least ten counts. The chain uses TRBV27 and TRBJ2-7; TRBD2 might be the D (6 bases). Germline loops: CDR1 MNHEY, CDR2 SMNVEV (reference sequence). The CDR3 sequence is 15 residues long. Trimming took 4 bases from V and 1 from J, leaving 14 bases between them. CDR3 sequence reads: CASSSASASSYEQYF. The CDR3 bases are TGTGCCAGCAGTTCCGCTAGCGCGTCTTCCTACGAGCAGTACTTC.

The CDR3 reads CASRGTGSYGYTF. DNA of the CDR3: TGTGCCAGTAGAGGGACAGGGAGTTATGGCTACACCTTC. The chain employs TRBV19 and TRBJ1-2; 9 bases align to TRBD1. From germline, CDR1 is LNHDA and CDR2 SQIVND (reference sequence). J lost 5 bases, V lost 6 bases, and 4 bases had no gene match. The CDR3 is 13 residues long. Variable domain in full (rest from reference TRBV19 and TRBJ1-2): DGGITQSPKYLFRKEGQNVTLSCEQNLNHDAMYWYRQDPGQGLRLIYYSQIVNDFQKGDIAEGYSVSREKKESFPLTVTSAQKNPTAFYLCASRGTGSYGYTFGSGTRLTVV.

This clonotype was seen more than once but under ten times. The chain recombines TRBV4-1 with TRBJ2-3; 9 bases line up with TRBD1. CDR3 length: 15 residues. The V segment lost 6 bases and the J segment 2 bases; nucleotides outside the gene matches: 6. Per the germline V gene, CDR1 is MGHRA and CDR2 is YSYEKL. The CDR3 bases are TGCGCCAGCAGTAGACAGGGGGTAGTCACAGATACGCAGTATTTT. Residues: CASSRQGVVTDTQYF.

The rearrangement links TRBV4-1 to TRBJ1-5, with TRBD1 identical over 9 bases. CDR3 length equals 16 residues. Germline V gene sequence: CDR1 MGHRA, CDR2 YSYEKL. After removal of 2 bases from V and 6 bases from J, the junction contained 8 bases not matched to a gene. As DNA, the CDR3 is TGCGCCAGCAGCCAATTACCGGGACAGGGTGGTCAGCCCCAGCATTTT. Encoded protein: CASSQLPGQGGQPQHF.

The chain has TRBV5-1 and TRBJ2-5; 9 bases match TRBD1. The ends lost 4 bases at V and 4 bases at J; junction bases unmatched: 5. CDR3 length: 14 amino acids. Germline V gives CDR1 SGHRS, CDR2 YFSETQ. The CDR3 spells CASSPGTGPETQYF. The CDR3 DNA reads TGCGCCAGCAGCCCCGGGACAGGGCCAGAGACCCAGTACTTC.